This entry features one T cell receptor beta chain sequence. This sample is part of a study of cytomegalovirus exposure and HLA in healthy donors. Vbeta (60) and Jbeta (13) primers were used in the PCR. Sequenced by immunoSEQ multiplex PCR; TCRdb stores in-frame clones only, minus some. The sample lists fewer than 110,000 clones; about 70% were seen once. This TCR was recovered from a woman aged 40 to 50 in good health and CMV-seronegative. The specimen was PBMCs.

CDR3 sequence (DNA): TGTGCCAGCATCCCCGTTGCAGGGGATAACTATGGCTACACCTTC. Protein sequence: CASIPVAGDNYGYTF. The genes are TRBV5-4 and TRBJ1-2; TRBD1 might be the D (6 bases). CDR3 length equals 15 residues. Trimming took 6 bases from V and 1 from J, leaving 16 bases between them. Germline loops: CDR1 SGHNT, CDR2 YYREEE (reference sequence). Together with reference TRBV5-4 and TRBJ1-2, the CDR3 gives the full variable domain: ETGVTQSPTHLIKTRGQQVTLRCSSQSGHNTVSWYQQALGQGPQFIFQYYREEENGRGNFPPRFSGLQFPNYSSELNVNALELDDSALYLCASIPVAGDNYGYTFGSGTRLTVV.